The rows below give T cell receptor beta chains drawn from one sample of a study of cytotoxic CD8 clonotypes in ibrutinib-treated CLL. TCRdb's copy holds only in-frame clones and misses some; the assay was immunoSEQ multiplex PCR. The sample has over 150,000 clones, roughly 77% seen once. Specimen: PBMCs, collected after 12 months of ibrutinib treatment. These receptor sequences come from a human donor with chronic lymphocytic leukemia. Both conserved end residues are part of each CDR3. D genes are given only for firm matches. For some rows the clone size is stated as once, few or many, or as a class when expanded; others skip it.

>TRBJ1-1|NA|once|TRBV12-5
TGTGCTAGTGGTTTTCCTTACCAAGGGGCTTTCTTT
CASGFPYQGAFF
>TRBJ2-7|TRBD2|NA|TRBV5-1
TGCGCCAGCAGCTTGGGGGGAGGGCTCTCCTACGAGCAGTACTTC
CASSLGGGLSYEQYF
>TRBJ2-7|TRBD1|NA|TRBV9
TGTGCCAGCAGCGTAGGCCAGGGGGCTCACGAGCAGTACTTC
CASSVGQGAHEQYF
>TRBJ1-1|NA|NA|TRBV29-1
TGCAGCGCTGTACGCGGCTCTTTAGAAGCTTTCTTT
CSAVRGSLEAFF
>TRBJ2-1|TRBD1|few|TRBV13
TGTGCCAGCAGCTCCAGGGACAGCTCCTACAATGAGCAGTTCTTC
CASSSRDSSYNEQFF
>TRBJ2-3|NA|NA|TRBV29-1
TGCAGCGTTGGTTGGTCGGATACGCAGTATTTT
CSVGWSDTQYF
>TRBJ1-2|NA|NA|TRBV6-6
TGTGCCAGCAGCCAGTTACTCCAAAAACCCGACCGGGGCTACACCTTC
CASSQLLQKPDRGYTF
>TRBJ1-2|NA|NA|TRBV28
TGTGCCAGCAGTTACCAACAGGGCGGTAGCTATGGCTACACCTTC
CASSYQQGGSYGYTF
>TRBJ2-2|TRBD2|few|TRBV11-2
TGTGCCAGCAGCTTAACGAGCGGGAGGAGGGCCGGGGAGCTGTTTTTT
CASSLTSGRRAGELFF
>TRBJ1-2|TRBD1|NA|TRBV7-6
TGTGCCAGCAGCCTGACAGGGAATCGGAACTATGGCTACACCTTC
CASSLTGNRNYGYTF
>TRBJ1-4|TRBD1|NA|TRBV4-2
TGTGCCAGCAGCCACCCCGCAGGGGGAAGGGAAAAACTGTTTTTT
CASSHPAGGREKLFF
>TRBJ2-3|TRBD2|NA|TRBV11-2
TGTGCCAGCAGCCTTTTAGCGGGCGGGATTAGCACAGATACGCAGTATTTT
CASSLLAGGISTDTQYF
>TRBJ2-3|NA|NA|TRBV5-1
TGCGCCAGCAGCCCGGCTCCGGGACCCCAACCTCAATCGCAGTATTTT
CASSPAPGPQPQSQYF
>TRBJ2-7|NA|NA|TRBV28
TGTGCCAGCCTAGGGGGGGGTAGGGTCGCCTACGAGCAGTACTTC
CASLGGGRVAYEQYF
>TRBJ1-5|NA|NA|TRBV21-1
TGTGCCAGCAGCAAAGCGGGACAGCGTTACCCGAACAATCAGCCCCAGCATTTT
CASSKAGQRYPNNQPQHF
>TRBJ2-7|NA|NA|TRBV28
TGTGCCAGCAGTTTTGTCCTTTACGAGCAGTACTTC
CASSFVLYEQYF
>TRBJ2-2|NA|NA|TRBV7-9
TGTGCCAGCAGCTTTTGGGACTTCGAGTCCGGGGAGCTGTTTTTT
CASSFWDFESGELFF
>TRBJ2-5|TRBD1|once|TRBV7-8
TGTGCCAGCAGCCCCGGACAGGGTCAAGAGACCCAGTACTTC
CASSPGQGQETQYF
>TRBJ1-2|NA|many|TRBV2
TGTGCCAGCAGTGAAAAGGCCTATGGCTACACCTTC
CASSEKAYGYTF
>TRBJ2-1|NA|once|TRBV27
TGTGCCAGCAGTTTCGGGAAGAGAGGGTCCTACAATGAGCAGTTCTTC
CASSFGKRGSYNEQFF
>TRBJ2-7|NA|NA|TRBV27
TGTGCCAGCAGTTTACCGGGGGCCAAGAACGAGCAGTACTTC
CASSLPGAKNEQYF
>TRBJ2-1|TRBD2|NA|TRBV9
TGTGCCAGCACCACCCCGAGGCTAGCGGGAGACAATGAGCAGTTCTTC
CASTTPRLAGDNEQFF
>TRBJ2-5|NA|NA|TRBV5-1
TGCGCCAGCAGCTGGGGCGACGAGAGCTCCGAAGCGGAGACCCAGTACTTC
CASSWGDESSEAETQYF
>TRBJ1-4|NA|NA|TRBV5-5
TGTGCCAGCAGCGCCGACTGGGAAAAACTGTTTTTT
CASSADWEKLFF
>TRBJ1-5|TRBD1|once|TRBV10-3
TGTGCCATCAGTGCGGACAGGCCGAGGGGGGCCCAGCATTTT
CAISADRPRGAQHF
>TRBJ2-7|NA|NA|TRBV11-2
TGTGCCAGCAGCTTAGACCCCTGGGGCGAGCAGTACTTC
CASSLDPWGEQYF
>TRBJ2-3|NA|few|TRBV6-4
TGTGCCAGCAGTGACTCGAGGATCTCGGATACGCAGTATTTT
CASSDSRISDTQYF
>TRBJ2-1|NA|NA|TRBV7-3
TGTGCCAGCAGCTTTTCTGCCGGGACACGAAATGAGCAGTTCTTC
CASSFSAGTRNEQFF
>TRBJ1-4|TRBD1|NA|TRBV4-3
TGCGCCAGCAGCCAATACCAGGGGGCAAATGAAAAACTGTTTTTT
CASSQYQGANEKLFF
>TRBJ2-7|NA|NA|TRBV7-2
TGTGCCAGCAGCGACAGACAGGGAGGGTACGAGCAGTACTTC
CASSDRQGGYEQYF
>TRBJ1-5|TRBD1|NA|TRBV15
TGTGCCACCAGCAGGGGACAGGGGGATGGCAATCAGCCCCAGCATTTT
CATSRGQGDGNQPQHF
>TRBJ2-3|TRBD1|NA|TRBV18
TGTGCCAGCTCGCGACAGGGGGTACTCACAGATACGCAGTATTTT
CASSRQGVLTDTQYF
>TRBJ2-7|NA|NA|TRBV10-2
TGCGCCAGCAGTGAGCCGCGGCCGGGTTACGAGCAGTACTTC
CASSEPRPGYEQYF
>TRBJ1-5|NA|NA|TRBV7-2
TGTGCCAGCAGCTTAGGTTGGACTGGCAATCAGCCCCAGCATTTT
CASSLGWTGNQPQHF
>TRBJ1-3|TRBD1|once|TRBV6-1
TGTGCCAGCAGTGAAGACAGGGGCCTTTCAGGAAACACCATATATTTT
CASSEDRGLSGNTIYF
>TRBJ2-4|NA|NA|TRBV4-1
TGCGCCAGCAGCCGGCCGGGGTACATTCAGTACTTC
CASSRPGYIQYF
>TRBJ2-7|TRBD2|NA|TRBV28
TGTGCCAGCAGTTTAAGCGGGGGCCTCTACGAGCAGTACTTC
CASSLSGGLYEQYF
>TRBJ2-1|NA|NA|TRBV7-9
TGTGCCAGCAGCTTACTTGGGCCCAATGAGCAGTTCTTC
CASSLLGPNEQFF
>TRBJ2-5|NA|NA|TRBV7-7
TGTGCCAGCAGCTTAGCGTTAGGGTCAGGGACCCAGTACTTC
CASSLALGSGTQYF
>TRBJ1-1|TRBD1|few|TRBV28
TGTGCCAGCAGGACAGGGGGCGGCGCTGAAGCTTTCTTT
CASRTGGGAEAFF
>TRBJ2-3|TRBD2|NA|TRBV5-4
TGTGCCAGCAGCCCGCGCGGGGGTGACACTAGCACAGATACGCAGTATTTT
CASSPRGGDTSTDTQYF
>TRBJ2-7|NA|NA|TRBV5-4
TGTGCCAGCAGCTTGGTCGGGGTTGCGGGGCAGTACTTC
CASSLVGVAGQYF
>TRBJ1-2|NA|NA|TRBV5-4
TGTGCCAGCAGCTTGGCCAGGGGTAACTATGGCTACACCTTC
CASSLARGNYGYTF
>TRBJ1-4|TRBD1|NA|TRBV7-2
TGTGCCAGCAGCTCAGGGGAGGGGGCTGGTGAAAAACTGTTTTTT
CASSSGEGAGEKLFF
>TRBJ1-5|NA|few|TRBV28
TGTGCCAGCAGTCCTTCTTTAGGGCAGGGTAATCAGCCCCAGCATTTT
CASSPSLGQGNQPQHF
>TRBJ1-1|NA|few|TRBV10-3
TGTGCCATCAGTGAGTCGGGGAGAGGGAACACTGAAGCTTTCTTT
CAISESGRGNTEAFF
>TRBJ1-1|NA|NA|TRBV10-2
TGCGCCAGCAGTGAGCGGACAGAGAGAGCTTTCTTT
CASSERTERAFF
>TRBJ1-6|NA|NA|TRBV5-1
TGCGCCAGCAGCCGGACCGATGTTAATTCACCCCTCCACTTT
CASSRTDVNSPLHF
>TRBJ2-2|TRBD2|NA|TRBV10-3
TGTGCCATCAGAATAACGGGGGGGCCCACCGGGGAGCTGTTTTTT
CAIRITGGPTGELFF
>TRBJ1-3|TRBD1|once|TRBV7-9
TGTGCCAGCAGCCAGCTTCCTCGGGACAGGGAAGGAAACACCATATATTTT
CASSQLPRDREGNTIYF
>TRBJ2-6|NA|NA|TRBV6-5
TGTGCCAGCAGTCGTTATACTAACGGGGCCAACGTCCTGACTTTC
CASSRYTNGANVLTF